The present T cell receptor (beta chain) was sequenced within a study of blood T cell repertoires in COVID-19. About the research overall: Nucleic acid was either cDNA or gDNA, and it came from T cells, B-cell-depleted T cells, or PBMCs.

Patients from Seattle were sampled longitudinally, starting during active infection. Method: immunoSEQ multiplex PCR; TCRdb's copy keeps in-frame clones and lacks some. The profile shows approximately 140,000 clones, 80% to 85% of them singletons. The V gene's germline CDR1 is GTSNPN and CDR2 SVGIG (reference sequence). The V end lost 5 bases, the J end lost 2 bases, and 11 bases lay between the germline ends. CDR3 length: 13 residues. This receptor was obtained from a man aged 30 to 39 with COVID-19, enrolled during active disease. V and J are TRBV30 and TRBJ2-3; tentatively, D is TRBD1 (6 bases). Material: peripheral blood. The CDR3 nucleotides read TGTGCCTGGGCCGGGACAATCACAGATACGCAGTATTTT. Translation gives CAWAGTITDTQYF.